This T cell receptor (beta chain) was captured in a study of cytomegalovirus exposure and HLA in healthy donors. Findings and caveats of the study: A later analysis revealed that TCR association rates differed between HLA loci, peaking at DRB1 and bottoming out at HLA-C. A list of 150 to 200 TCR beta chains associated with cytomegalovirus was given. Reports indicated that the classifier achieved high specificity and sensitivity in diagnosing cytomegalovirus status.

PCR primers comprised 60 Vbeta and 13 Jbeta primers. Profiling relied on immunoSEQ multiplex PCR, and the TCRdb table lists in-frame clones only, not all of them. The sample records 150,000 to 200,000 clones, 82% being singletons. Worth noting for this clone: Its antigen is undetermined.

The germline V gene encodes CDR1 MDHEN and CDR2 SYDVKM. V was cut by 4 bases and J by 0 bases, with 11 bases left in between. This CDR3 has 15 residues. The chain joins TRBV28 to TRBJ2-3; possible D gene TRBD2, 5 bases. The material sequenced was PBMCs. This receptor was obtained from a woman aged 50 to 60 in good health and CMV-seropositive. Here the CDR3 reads CASSSADLSTDTQYF. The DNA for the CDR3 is TGTGCCAGCAGTTCAGCGGACCTAAGCACAGATACGCAGTATTTT.